This TCR beta chain emerged from a study of blood T cell repertoires in COVID-19. Libraries were prepared by immunoSEQ multiplex PCR; TCRdb keeps only in-frame clonotypes and omits some of them. The sample lists 100,000 or so clones, about four fifths seen once, with roughly 10% in the top ten. Germline assignment: CDR1 SGHVS and CDR2 FNYEAQ. V shed 5 bases and J 0 bases; nucleotides not matched to a gene: 4. The CDR3 is made up of 15 amino acids. The origin of this receptor is a woman between 65 and 79 years old with acute or convalescent COVID-19. The source material was peripheral blood. This chain links TRBV7-6 with TRBJ1-3; 7 nucleotides align to TRBD1. The CDR3 DNA sequence: TGTGCCAGCAGCACTGGACAGGTCTCTGGAAACACCATATATTTT. Residues: CASSTGQVSGNTIYF.